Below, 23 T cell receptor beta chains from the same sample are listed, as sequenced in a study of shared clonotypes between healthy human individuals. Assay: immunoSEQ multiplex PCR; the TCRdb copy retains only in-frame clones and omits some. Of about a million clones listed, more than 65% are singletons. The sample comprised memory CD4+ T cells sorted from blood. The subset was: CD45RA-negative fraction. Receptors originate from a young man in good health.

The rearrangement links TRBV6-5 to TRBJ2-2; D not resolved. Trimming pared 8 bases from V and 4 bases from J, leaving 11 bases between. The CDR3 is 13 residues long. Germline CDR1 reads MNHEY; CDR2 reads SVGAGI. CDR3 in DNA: TGTGCCAGCTCCAAACCTGCCACCGGGGAGCTGTTTTTT. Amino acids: CASSKPATGELFF.

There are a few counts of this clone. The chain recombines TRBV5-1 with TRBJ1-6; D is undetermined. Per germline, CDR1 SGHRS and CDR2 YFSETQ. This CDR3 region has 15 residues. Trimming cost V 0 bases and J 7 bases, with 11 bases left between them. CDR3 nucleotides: TGCGCCAGCAGCTTGGACGGGGTTAACAATTCACCCCTCCACTTT. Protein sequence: CASSLDGVNNSPLHF.

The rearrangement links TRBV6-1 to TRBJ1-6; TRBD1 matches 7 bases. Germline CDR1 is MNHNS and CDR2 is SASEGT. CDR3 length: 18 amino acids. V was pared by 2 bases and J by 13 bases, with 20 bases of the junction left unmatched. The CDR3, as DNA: TGTGCCAGCAGTGAAATGTTTAGACAGGGTAGTGACGCGGGGCCCCTCCACTTT. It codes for CASSEMFRQGSDAGPLHF.

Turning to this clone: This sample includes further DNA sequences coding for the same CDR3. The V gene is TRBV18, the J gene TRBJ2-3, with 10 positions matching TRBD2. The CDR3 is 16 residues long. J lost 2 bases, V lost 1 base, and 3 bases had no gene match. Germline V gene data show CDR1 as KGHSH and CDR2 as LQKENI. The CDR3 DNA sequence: TGTGCCAGCTCACCACTTAGCGGGGGGTTCACAGATACGCAGTATTTT. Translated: CASSPLSGGFTDTQYF.

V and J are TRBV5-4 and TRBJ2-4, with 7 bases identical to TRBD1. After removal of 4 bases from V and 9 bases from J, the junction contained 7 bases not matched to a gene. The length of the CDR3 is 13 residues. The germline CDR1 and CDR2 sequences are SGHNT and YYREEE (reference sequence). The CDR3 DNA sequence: TGTGCCAGCAGCCGAGACAGGGATGGCATTCAGTACTTC. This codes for CASSRDRDGIQYF.

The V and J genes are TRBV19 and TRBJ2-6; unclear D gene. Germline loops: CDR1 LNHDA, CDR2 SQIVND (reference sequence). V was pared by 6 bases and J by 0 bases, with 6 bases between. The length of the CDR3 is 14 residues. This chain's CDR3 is CASSLSSGANVLTF. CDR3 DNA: TGTGCCAGTAGCTTAAGCTCTGGGGCCAACGTCCTGACTTTC.

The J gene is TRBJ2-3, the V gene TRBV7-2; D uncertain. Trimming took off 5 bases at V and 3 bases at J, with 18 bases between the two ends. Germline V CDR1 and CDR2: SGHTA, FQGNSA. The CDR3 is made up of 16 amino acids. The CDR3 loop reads CASSVTGGLITDTQYF. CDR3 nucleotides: TGTGCCAGCAGCGTAACGGGTGGGTTGATAACAGATACGCAGTATTTT.

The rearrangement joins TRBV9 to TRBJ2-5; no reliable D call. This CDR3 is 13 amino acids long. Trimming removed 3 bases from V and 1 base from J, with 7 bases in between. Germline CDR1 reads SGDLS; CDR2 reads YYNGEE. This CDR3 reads CASSGAGQETQYF. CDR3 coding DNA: TGTGCCAGCAGCGGGGCAGGCCAAGAGACCCAGTACTTC.

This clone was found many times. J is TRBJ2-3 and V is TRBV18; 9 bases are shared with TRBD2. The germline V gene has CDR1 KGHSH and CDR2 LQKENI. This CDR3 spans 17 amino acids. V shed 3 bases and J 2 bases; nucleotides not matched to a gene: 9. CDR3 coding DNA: TGTGCCAGCTCACCGTCCGCGACTAGCGGAATCACAGATACGCAGTATTTT. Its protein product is CASSPSATSGITDTQYF.

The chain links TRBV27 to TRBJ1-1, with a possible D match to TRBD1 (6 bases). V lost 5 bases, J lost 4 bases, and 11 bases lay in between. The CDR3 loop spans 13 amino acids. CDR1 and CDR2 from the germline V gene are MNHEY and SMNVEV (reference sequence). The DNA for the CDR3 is TGTGCCAGCAGTCAAACAGGGTCCACTGAAGCTTTCTTT. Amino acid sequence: CASSQTGSTEAFF.

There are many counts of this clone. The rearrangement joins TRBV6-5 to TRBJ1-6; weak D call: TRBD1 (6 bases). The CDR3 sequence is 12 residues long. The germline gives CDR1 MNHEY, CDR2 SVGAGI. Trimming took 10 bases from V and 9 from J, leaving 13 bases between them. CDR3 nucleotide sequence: TGTGCCACCAGGGGTCTCCGTTCACCCCTCCACTTT. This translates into CATRGLRSPLHF.

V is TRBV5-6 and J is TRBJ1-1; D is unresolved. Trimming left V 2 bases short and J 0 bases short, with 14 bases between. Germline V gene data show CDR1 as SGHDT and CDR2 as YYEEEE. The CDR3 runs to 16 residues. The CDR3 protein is CASSFLGREMNTEAFF. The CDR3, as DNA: TGTGCCAGCAGCTTCCTCGGGAGGGAGATGAACACTGAAGCTTTCTTT.

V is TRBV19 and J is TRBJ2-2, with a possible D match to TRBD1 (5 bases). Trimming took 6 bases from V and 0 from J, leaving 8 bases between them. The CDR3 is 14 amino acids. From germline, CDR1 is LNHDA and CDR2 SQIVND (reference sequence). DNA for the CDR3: TGTGCCAGTAGGGCAGGGTCGAACACCGGGGAGCTGTTTTTT. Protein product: CASRAGSNTGELFF.

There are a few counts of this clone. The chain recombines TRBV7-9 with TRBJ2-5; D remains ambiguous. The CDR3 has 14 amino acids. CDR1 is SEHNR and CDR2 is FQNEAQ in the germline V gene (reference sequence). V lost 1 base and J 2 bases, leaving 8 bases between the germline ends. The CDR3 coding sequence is TGTGCCAGCAGCTTAGATGGTTTACAAGAGACCCAGTACTTC. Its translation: CASSLDGLQETQYF.

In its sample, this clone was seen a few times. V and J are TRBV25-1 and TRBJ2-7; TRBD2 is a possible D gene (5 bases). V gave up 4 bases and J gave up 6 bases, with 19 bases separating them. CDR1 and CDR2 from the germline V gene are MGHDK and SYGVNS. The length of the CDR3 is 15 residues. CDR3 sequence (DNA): TGTGCCAGCAGTGGGCATGGGCCTGGCCGGGGCGAGCAGTACTTC. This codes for CASSGHGPGRGEQYF.

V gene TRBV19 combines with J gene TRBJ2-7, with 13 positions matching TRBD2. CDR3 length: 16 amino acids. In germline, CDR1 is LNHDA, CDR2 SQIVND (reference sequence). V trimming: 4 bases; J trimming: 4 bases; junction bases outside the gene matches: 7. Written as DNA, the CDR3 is TGTGCCAGTAGTACAGTTGGGACTAGCGGGACTTACGAGCAGTACTTC. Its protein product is CASSTVGTSGTYEQYF.

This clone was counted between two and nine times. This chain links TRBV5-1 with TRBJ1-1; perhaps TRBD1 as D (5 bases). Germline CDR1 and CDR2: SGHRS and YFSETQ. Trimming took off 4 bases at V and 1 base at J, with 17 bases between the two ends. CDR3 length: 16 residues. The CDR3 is CASSLIGGSANTEAFF. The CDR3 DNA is TGCGCCAGCAGCCTCATTGGGGGGTCTGCGAACACTGAAGCTTTCTTT.

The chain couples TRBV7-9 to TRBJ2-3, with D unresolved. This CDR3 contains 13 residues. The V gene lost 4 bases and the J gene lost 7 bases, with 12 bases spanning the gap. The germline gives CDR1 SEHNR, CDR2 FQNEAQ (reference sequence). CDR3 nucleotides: TGTGCCAGCAGCTACCCGGACGGATATACGCAGTATTTT. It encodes CASSYPDGYTQYF.

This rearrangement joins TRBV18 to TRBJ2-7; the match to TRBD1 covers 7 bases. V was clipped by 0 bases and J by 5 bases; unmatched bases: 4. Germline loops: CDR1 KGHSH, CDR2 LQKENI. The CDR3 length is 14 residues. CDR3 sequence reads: CASSPPRQGDEQYF. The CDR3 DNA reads TGTGCCAGCTCACCACCGAGACAGGGAGACGAGCAGTACTTC.

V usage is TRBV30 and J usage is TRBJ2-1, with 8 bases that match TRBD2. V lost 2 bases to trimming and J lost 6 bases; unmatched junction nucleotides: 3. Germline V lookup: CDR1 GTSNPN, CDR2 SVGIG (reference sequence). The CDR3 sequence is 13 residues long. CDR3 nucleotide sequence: TGTGCCTGGAGTCGGGGGGGCCCCAATGAGCAGTTCTTC. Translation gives CAWSRGGPNEQFF.

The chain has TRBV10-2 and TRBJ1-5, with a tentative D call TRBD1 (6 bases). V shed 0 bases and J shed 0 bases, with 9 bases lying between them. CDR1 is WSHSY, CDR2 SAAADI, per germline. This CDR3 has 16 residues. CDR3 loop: CASSESMTGSNQPQHF. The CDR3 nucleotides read TGCGCCAGCAGTGAGTCAATGACAGGTAGCAATCAGCCCCAGCATTTT.

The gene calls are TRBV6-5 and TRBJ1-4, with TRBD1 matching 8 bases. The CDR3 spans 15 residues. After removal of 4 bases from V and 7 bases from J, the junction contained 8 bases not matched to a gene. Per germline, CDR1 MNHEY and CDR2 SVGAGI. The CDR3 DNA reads TGTGCCAGCAGTTCCCGCAGGGGGCCCGGTGAAAAACTGTTTTTT. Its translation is CASSSRRGPGEKLFF.

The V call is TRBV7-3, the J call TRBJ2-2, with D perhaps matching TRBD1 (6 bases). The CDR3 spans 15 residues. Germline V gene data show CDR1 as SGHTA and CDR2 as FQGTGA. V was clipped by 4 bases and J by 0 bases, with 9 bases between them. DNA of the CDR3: TGTGCCAGCAGCTCACAGGGAACGAACACCGGGGAGCTGTTTTTT. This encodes CASSSQGTNTGELFF.